A selection of T cell receptor beta chains follows, all from one sample in a study of blood T cell repertoires in COVID-19. Some clones are missing from TCRdb's copy, which holds only in-frame ones; the method was immunoSEQ multiplex PCR. Among under 110,000 clones, about 87% were seen once, and the ten largest hold around 10%. The sample taken for sequencing was peripheral blood. These TCRs come from a woman younger than 45 with acute or convalescent COVID-19. The CDR3 runs from the conserved cysteine through the conserved F or W. The D gene is left open where the match is weak. A row's size may be missing; if present it is once, few, many or a size class.

v_call	d_call	j_call	clone_size	cdr3_aa	cdr3_nt
TRBV7-6	.	TRBJ2-3	.	CASSFARGGGTDTQYF	TGTGCCAGCAGCTTCGCGCGGGGTGGTGGCACAGATACGCAGTATTTT
TRBV5-6	.	TRBJ1-3	.	CASSSTSSGNTIYF	TGTGCCAGCAGCTCTACTAGCTCTGGAAACACCATATATTTT
TRBV5-1	TRBD1	TRBJ2-1	.	CASTTSPRDSDYNEQFF	TGCGCCAGCACCACTTCCCCCCGGGACAGTGATTACAATGAGCAGTTCTTC
TRBV12-3/TRBV12-4	.	TRBJ2-7	few	CASSPGGYEQYF	TGTGCCAGCAGTCCCGGAGGGTACGAGCAGTACTTC
TRBV27	TRBD2	TRBJ2-7	.	CASSLHGLAGYEQYF	TGTGCCAGCAGTTTACACGGACTAGCGGGGTACGAGCAGTACTTC
TRBV27	.	TRBJ1-2	.	CASSLEGQGSVGQNGYTF	TGTGCCAGCAGTTTGGAGGGGCAGGGTAGTGTGGGGCAAAATGGCTACACCTTC
TRBV27	TRBD1	TRBJ1-5	.	CASKRDRNNQPQHF	TGTGCCAGCAAACGGGACAGAAACAATCAGCCCCAGCATTTT
TRBV30	.	TRBJ2-3	.	CAWSKPSGLTDTQYF	TGTGCCTGGAGTAAACCCTCAGGGCTAACAGATACGCAGTATTTT
TRBV2	TRBD1	TRBJ1-6	.	CASMGDRSYSPLHF	TGTGCCAGCATGGGGGACAGGAGCTATTCACCCCTCCACTTT
TRBV5-8	.	TRBJ2-7	.	CASSSLAPPYEQYF	TGTGCCAGCAGCTCCTTGGCCCCCCCCTACGAGCAGTACTTC
TRBV6-5	.	TRBJ1-2	once	CASSFAGLTGGGYTF	TGTGCCAGCAGTTTTGCGGGACTTACCGGCGGCGGCTACACCTTC
TRBV7-9	.	TRBJ1-2	.	CASSPGEDGYTF	TGTGCCAGCAGCCCCGGGGAGGATGGCTACACCTTC
TRBV29-1	.	TRBJ2-1	.	CSVGTTVDEQFF	TGCAGCGTTGGGACTACTGTTGATGAGCAGTTCTTC
TRBV27	.	TRBJ1-5	.	CASSTTGIQPQHF	TGTGCCAGCAGCACCACAGGGATTCAGCCCCAGCATTTT
TRBV12-3/TRBV12-4	TRBD1	TRBJ2-2	.	CAGDRDDTGELFF	TGTGCTGGTGACAGGGACGACACCGGGGAGCTGTTTTTT